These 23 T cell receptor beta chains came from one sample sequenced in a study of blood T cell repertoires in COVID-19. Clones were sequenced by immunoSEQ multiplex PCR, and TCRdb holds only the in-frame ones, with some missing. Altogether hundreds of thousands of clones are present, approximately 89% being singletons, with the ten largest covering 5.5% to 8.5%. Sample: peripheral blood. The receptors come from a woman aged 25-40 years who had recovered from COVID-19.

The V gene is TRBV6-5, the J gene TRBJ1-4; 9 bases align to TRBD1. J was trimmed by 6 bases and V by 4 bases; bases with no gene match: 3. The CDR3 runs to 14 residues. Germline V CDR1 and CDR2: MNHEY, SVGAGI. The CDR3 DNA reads TGTGCCAGCAGTTCGGACAGGGGCCATGAAAAACTGTTTTTT. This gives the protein CASSSDRGHEKLFF.

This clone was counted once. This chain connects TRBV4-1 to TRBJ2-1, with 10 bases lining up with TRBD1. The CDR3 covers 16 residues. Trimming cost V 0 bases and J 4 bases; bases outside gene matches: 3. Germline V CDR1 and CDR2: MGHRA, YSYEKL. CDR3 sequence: CASSQDTGQGYNEQFF. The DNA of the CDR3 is TGCGCCAGCAGCCAAGATACGGGACAGGGGTACAATGAGCAGTTCTTC.

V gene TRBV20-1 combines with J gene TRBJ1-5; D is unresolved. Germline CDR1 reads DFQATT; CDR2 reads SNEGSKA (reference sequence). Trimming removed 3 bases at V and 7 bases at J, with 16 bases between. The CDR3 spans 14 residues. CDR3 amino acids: CSASDGVGGQPQHF. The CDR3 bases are TGCAGTGCTAGTGACGGGGTGGGTGGGCAGCCCCAGCATTTT.

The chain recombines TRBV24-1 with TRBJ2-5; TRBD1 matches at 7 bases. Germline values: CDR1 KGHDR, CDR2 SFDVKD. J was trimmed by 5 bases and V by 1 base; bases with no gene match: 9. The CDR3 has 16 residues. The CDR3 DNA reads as TGTGCCACCAGTGATTTAAGGACAGGACATGGGGAGACCCAGTACTTC. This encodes CATSDLRTGHGETQYF.

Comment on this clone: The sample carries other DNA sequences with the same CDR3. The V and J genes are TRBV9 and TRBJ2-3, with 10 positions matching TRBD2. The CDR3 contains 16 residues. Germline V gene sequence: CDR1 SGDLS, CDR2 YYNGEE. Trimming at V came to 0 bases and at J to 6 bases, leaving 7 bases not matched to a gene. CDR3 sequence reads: CASSVGLAGVGDTQYF. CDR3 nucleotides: TGTGCCAGCAGCGTAGGACTAGCGGGCGTGGGGGATACGCAGTATTTT. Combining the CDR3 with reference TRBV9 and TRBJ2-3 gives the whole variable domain DSGVTQTPKHLITATGQRVTLRCSPRSGDLSVYWYQQSLDQGLQFLIQYYNGEERAKGNILERFSAQQFPDLHSELNLSSLELGDSALYFCASSVGLAGVGDTQYFGPGTRLTVL.

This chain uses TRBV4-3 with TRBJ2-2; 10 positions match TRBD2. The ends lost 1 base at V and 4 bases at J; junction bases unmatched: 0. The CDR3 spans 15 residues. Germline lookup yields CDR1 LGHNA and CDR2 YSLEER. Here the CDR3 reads CASSQGTSGTGELFF. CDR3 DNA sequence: TGCGCCAGCAGCCAAGGGACTAGCGGCACCGGGGAGCTGTTTTTT.

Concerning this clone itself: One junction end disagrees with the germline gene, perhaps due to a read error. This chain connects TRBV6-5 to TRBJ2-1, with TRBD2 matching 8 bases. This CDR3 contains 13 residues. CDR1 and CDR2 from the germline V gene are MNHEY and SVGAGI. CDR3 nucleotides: TGTGTCAGCGGGGGTGGAGGGGTTACTGAGCAGTTCTTC. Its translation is CVSGGGGVTEQFF.

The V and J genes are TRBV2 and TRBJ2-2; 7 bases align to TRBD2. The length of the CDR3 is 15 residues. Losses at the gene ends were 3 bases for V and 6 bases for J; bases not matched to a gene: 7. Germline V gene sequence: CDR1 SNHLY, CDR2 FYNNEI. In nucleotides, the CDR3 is TGTGCCAGCAGTGAGGGTGGGAGGGCCGCCGGGGAGCTGTTTTTT. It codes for CASSEGGRAAGELFF.

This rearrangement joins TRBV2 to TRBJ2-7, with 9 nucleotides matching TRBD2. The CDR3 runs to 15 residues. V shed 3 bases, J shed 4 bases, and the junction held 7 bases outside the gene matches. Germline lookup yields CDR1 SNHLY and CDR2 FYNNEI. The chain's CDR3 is CASSESSGGSYEQYF. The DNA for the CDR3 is TGTGCCAGCAGTGAGTCGAGCGGGGGGTCGTACGAGCAGTACTTC.

The CDR3 DNA reads TGTGCCAGCAGTAACAGAAATGAAAAACTGTTTTTT. Residues: CASSNRNEKLFF. The chain joins TRBV12-3 or TRBV12-4 to TRBJ1-4; D ambiguous. The CDR3 spans 12 residues. Between the trimmed V and J ends, which lost 5 bases and 5 bases, there was a span of 6 bases.

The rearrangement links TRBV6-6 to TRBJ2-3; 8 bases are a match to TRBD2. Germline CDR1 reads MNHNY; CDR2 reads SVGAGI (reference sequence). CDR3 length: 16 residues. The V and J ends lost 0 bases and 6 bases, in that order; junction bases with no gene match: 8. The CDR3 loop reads CASSYSGGGPGDTQYF. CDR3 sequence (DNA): TGTGCCAGCAGTTACTCGGGCGGGGGGCCGGGGGATACGCAGTATTTT.

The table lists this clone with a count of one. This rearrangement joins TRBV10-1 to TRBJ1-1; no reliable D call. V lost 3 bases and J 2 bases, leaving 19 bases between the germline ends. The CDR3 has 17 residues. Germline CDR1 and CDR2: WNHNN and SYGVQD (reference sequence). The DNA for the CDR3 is TGCGCCAGCAGTGATTCCCGGGCGGGGAAAAGTAACACTGAAGCTTTCTTT. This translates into CASSDSRAGKSNTEAFF.

CDR3 in DNA: TGTGCCAGCAGCTCCGGGATAACCGCAACTAATGAAAAACTGTTTTTT. It translates to CASSSGITATNEKLFF. The rearrangement links TRBV7-2 to TRBJ1-4; D unresolved. Germline CDR1 SGHTA, CDR2 FQGNSA. V was shortened by 4 bases and J by 0 bases, with 12 bases between the two germline ends. The CDR3 runs 16 residues.

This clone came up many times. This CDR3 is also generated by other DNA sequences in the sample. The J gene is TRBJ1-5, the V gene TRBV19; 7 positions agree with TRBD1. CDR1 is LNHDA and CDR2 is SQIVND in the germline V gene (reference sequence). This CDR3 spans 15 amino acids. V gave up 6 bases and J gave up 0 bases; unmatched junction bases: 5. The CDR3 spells CASSAGQHSNQPQHF. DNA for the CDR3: TGTGCCAGTAGCGCGGGACAGCATAGCAATCAGCCCCAGCATTTT.

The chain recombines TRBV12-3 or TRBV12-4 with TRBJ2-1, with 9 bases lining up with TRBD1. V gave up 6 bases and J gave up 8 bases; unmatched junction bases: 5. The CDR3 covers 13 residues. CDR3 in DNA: TGTGCCAGCAGCCGGGACAGGGAGGATGAGCAGTTCTTC. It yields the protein CASSRDREDEQFF.

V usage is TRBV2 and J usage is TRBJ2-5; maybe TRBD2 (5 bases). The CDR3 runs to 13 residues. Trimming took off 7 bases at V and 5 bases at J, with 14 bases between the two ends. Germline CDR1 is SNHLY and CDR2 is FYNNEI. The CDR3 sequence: CASMVSEGETQYF. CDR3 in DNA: TGTGCCAGCATGGTCAGCGAGGGTGAGACCCAGTACTTC.

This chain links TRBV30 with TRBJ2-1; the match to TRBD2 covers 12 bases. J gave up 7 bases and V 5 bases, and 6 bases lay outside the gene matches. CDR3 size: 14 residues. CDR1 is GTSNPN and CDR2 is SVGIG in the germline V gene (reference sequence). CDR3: CAWASGGAWNEQFF. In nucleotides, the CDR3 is TGTGCCTGGGCTAGCGGGGGGGCATGGAATGAGCAGTTCTTC.

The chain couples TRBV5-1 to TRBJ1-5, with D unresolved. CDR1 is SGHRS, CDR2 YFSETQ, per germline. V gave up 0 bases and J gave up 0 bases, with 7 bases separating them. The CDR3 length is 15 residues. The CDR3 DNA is TGCGCCAGCAGCTTGGACGGGGATAGCAATCAGCCCCAGCATTTT. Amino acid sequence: CASSLDGDSNQPQHF.

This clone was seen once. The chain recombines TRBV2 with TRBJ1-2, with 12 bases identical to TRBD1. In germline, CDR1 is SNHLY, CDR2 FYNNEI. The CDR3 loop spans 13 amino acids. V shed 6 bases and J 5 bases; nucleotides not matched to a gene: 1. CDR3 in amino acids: CASRGQGAYGYTF. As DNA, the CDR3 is TGTGCCAGCAGGGGACAGGGGGCTTATGGCTACACCTTC.

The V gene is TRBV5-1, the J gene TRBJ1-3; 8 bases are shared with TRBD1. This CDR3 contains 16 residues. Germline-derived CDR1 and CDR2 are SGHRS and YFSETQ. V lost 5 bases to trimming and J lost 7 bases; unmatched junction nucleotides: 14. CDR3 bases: TGCGCCAGCAGTAACACCGATGGGACAGGTCGCAACACCATATATTTT. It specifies CASSNTDGTGRNTIYF. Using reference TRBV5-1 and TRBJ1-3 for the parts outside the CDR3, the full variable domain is KAGVTQTPRYLIKTRGQQVTLSCSPISGHRSVSWYQQTPGQGLQFLFEYFSETQRNKGNFPGRFSGRQFSNSRSEMNVSTLELGDSALYLCASSNTDGTGRNTIYFGEGSWLTVV.

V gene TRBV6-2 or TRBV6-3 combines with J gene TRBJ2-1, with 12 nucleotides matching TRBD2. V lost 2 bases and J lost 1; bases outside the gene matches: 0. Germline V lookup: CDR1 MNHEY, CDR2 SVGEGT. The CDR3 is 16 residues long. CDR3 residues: CASSYGLAGSYNEQFF. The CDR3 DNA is TGTGCCAGCAGTTACGGACTAGCGGGATCCTACAATGAGCAGTTCTTC.

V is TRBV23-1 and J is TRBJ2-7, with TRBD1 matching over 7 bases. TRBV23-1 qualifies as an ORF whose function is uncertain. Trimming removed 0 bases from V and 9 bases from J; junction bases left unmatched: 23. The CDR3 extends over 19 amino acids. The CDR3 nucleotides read TGCGCCAGCAGTCAATCTCTATCCTGGGGACAGCCAGAAGAGGTGGGGCAGTACTTC. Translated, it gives CASSQSLSWGQPEEVGQYF.

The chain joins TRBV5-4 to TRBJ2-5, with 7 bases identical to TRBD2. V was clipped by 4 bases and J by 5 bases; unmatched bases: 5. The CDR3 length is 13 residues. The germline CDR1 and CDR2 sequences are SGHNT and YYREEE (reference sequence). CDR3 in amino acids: CASSPAGPETQYF. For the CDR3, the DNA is TGTGCCAGCAGCCCAGCGGGACCGGAGACCCAGTACTTC.